This record covers a single T cell receptor beta chain. V was cut by 5 bases and J by 0 bases, with 17 bases left in between. The CDR3 has 17 amino acids. Each CDR3 protein gets one entry after TCRdb re-called the RACE reads with MiXCR. In the table there are tens of thousands of distinct CDR3 sequences, 7.4% of which are singletons. This specimen comes from a study of human T cells and chemical hapten exposure. Time point: healthy volunteer bleed at 2 weeks. The study extracted total RNA from unfractionated whole blood. The clonotype was recovered from a human donor in good health. Some clones in this sample may be carry-over from other donors' samples. Sequencing used whole blood. The V call is TRBV12-3 or TRBV12-4, the J call TRBJ1-5; D gene uncertain. DNA of the CDR3: TGTGCCAGCAGTACCCTTTGGACGGGTTATAGCAATCAGCCCCAGCATTTT. This codes for CASSTLWTGYSNQPQHF.